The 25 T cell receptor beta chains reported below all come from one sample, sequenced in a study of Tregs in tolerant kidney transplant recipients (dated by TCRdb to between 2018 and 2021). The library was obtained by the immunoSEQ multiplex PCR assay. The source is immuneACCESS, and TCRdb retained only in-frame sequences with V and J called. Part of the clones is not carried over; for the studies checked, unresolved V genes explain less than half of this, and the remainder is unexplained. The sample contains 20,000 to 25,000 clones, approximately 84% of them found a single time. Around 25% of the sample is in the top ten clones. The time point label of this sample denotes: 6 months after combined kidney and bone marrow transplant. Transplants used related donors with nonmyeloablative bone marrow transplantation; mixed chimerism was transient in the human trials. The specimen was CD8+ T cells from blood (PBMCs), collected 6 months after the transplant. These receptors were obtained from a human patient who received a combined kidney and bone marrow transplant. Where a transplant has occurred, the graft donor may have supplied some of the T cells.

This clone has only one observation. CDR3 sequence reads: CASSLIGVNTEAFF. As DNA, the CDR3 is TGTGCCAGCAGCTTAATAGGAGTCAACACTGAAGCTTTCTTT. The rearrangement uses TRBV7-8 and TRBJ1-1; D gene unclear. With 2 bases removed from V and 2 bases from J, the gap between germline ends came to 9 bases. The CDR3 is 14 residues long. CDR1 is SGHVS and CDR2 is FQNEAQ in the germline V gene.

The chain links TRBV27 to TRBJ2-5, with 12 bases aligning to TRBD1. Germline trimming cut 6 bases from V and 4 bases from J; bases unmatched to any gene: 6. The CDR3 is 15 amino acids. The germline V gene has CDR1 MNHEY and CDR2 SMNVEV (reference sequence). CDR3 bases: TGTGCCAGCAGGTCCGGGACAGGGGGCTTAGAGACCCAGTACTTC. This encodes CASRSGTGGLETQYF.

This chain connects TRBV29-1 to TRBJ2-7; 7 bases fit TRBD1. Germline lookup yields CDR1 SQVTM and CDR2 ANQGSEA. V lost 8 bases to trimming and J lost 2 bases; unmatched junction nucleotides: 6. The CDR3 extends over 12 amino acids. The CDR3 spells CSLRGITYEQYF. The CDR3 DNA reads TGCAGCCTCAGGGGGATCACCTACGAGCAGTACTTC.

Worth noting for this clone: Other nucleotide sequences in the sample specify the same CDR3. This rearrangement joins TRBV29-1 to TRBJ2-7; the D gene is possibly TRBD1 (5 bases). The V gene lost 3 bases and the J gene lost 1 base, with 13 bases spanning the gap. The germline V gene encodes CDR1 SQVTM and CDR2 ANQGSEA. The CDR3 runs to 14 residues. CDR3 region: CSVETASLSYEQYF. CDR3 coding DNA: TGCAGCGTTGAGACAGCTTCGTTGTCCTACGAGCAGTACTTC.

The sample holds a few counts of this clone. CDR3 loop: CASRAAGEVDEQFF. The DNA for the CDR3 is TGTGCCAGCAGGGCAGCGGGAGAGGTCGATGAGCAGTTCTTC. The chain is built from TRBV27 and TRBJ2-1; 8 bases line up with TRBD2. The CDR3 is 14 amino acids. The germline CDR1 and CDR2 sequences are MNHEY and SMNVEV (reference sequence). Trimming cost V 6 bases and J 8 bases; bases outside gene matches: 9.

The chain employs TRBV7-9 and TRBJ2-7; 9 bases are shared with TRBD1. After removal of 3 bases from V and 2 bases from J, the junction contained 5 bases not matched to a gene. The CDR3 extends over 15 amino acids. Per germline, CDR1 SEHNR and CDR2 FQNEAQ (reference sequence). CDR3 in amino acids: CASSFGQGMTYEQYF. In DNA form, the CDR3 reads TGTGCCAGCAGCTTCGGACAGGGGATGACCTACGAGCAGTACTTC.

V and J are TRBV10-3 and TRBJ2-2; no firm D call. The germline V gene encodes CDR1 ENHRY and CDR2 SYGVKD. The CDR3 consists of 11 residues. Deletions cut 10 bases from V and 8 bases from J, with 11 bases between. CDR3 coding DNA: TGTGCCAGTGGCCCTGAAGGGGAGCTGTTTTTT. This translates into CASGPEGELFF.

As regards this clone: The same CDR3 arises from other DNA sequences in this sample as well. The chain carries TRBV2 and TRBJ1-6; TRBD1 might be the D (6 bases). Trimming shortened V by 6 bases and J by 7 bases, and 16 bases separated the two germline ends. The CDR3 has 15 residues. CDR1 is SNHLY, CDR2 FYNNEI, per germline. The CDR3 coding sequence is TGTGCCAGCAGGACCGAAGGGACACCAAATTCACCCCTCCACTTT. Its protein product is CASRTEGTPNSPLHF.

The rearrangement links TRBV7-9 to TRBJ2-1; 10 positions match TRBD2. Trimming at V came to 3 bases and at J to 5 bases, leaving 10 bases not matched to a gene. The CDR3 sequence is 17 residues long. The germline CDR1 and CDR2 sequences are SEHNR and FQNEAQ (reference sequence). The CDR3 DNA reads TGTGCCAGCAGCTTGGCGATACTAGCGGGGAGTCACAATGAGCAGTTCTTC. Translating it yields CASSLAILAGSHNEQFF.

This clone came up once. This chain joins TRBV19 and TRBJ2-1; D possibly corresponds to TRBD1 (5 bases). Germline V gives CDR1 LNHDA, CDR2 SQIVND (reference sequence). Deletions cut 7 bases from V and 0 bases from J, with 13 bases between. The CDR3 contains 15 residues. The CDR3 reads CASNAAGNSYNEQFF. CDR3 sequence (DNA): TGTGCCAGTAACGCGGCAGGGAACTCCTACAATGAGCAGTTCTTC.

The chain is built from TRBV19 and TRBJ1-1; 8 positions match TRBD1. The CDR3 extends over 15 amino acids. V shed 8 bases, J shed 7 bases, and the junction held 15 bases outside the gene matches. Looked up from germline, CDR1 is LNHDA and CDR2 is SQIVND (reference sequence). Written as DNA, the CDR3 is TGTGCCAGTCAGACAGGGGTGGGGTCGTGGTATGAAGCTTTCTTT. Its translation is CASQTGVGSWYEAFF.

The CDR3, as DNA: TGTGCCAGCAGTTTGGTCAGGAACACTGAAGCTTTCTTT. Residues: CASSLVRNTEAFF. The gene calls are TRBV27 and TRBJ1-1; D is undetermined. This CDR3 contains 13 residues. Per the germline V gene, CDR1 is MNHEY and CDR2 is SMNVEV (reference sequence). Between the trimmed V and J ends, which lost 3 bases and 1 base, there was a span of 6 bases.

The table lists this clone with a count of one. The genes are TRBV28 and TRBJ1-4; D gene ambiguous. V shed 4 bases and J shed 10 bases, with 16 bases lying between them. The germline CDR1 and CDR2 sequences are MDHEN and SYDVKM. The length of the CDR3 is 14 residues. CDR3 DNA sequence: TGTGCCAGCAGTTATCGGGAGGAAGGAGGAAAACTGTTTTTT. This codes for CASSYREEGGKLFF. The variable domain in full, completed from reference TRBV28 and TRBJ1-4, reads DVKVTQSSRYLVKRTGEKVFLECVQDMDHENMFWYRQDPGLGLRLIYFSYDVKMKEKGDIPEGYSVSREKKERFSLILESASTNQTSMYLCASSYREEGGKLFFGSGTQLSVL.

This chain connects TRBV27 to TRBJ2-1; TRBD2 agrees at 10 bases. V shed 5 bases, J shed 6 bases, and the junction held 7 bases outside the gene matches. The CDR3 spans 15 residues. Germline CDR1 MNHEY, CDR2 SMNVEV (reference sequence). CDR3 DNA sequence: TGTGCCAGCAGTGTATATCTAGCGGGAGCCAATGAGCAGTTCTTC. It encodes CASSVYLAGANEQFF.

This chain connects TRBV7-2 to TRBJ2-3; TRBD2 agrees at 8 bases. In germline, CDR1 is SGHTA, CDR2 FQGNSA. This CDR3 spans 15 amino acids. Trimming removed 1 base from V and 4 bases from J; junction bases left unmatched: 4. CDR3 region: CASSLVGGAPDTQYF. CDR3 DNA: TGTGCCAGCAGCTTAGTCGGGGGGGCCCCAGATACGCAGTATTTT.

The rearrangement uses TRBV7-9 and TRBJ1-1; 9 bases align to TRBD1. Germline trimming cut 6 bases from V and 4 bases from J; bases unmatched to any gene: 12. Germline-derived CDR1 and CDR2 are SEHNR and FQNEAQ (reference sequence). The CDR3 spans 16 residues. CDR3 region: CASRASPGQGVTEAFF. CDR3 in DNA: TGTGCCAGCAGAGCAAGTCCGGGACAGGGAGTCACTGAAGCTTTCTTT.

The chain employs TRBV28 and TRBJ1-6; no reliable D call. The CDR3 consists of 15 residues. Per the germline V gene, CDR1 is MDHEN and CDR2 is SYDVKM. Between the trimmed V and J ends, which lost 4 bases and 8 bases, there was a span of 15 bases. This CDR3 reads CASSWLHPSDSPLHF. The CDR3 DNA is TGTGCCAGCAGTTGGTTGCACCCCTCGGATTCACCCCTCCACTTT.

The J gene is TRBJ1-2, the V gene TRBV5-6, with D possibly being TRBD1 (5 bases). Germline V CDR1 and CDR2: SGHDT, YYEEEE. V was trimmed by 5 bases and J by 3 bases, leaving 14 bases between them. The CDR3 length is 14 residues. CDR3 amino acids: CASRLRGGDYGYTF. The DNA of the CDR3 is TGTGCCAGCAGACTACGGGGCGGGGACTATGGCTACACCTTC.

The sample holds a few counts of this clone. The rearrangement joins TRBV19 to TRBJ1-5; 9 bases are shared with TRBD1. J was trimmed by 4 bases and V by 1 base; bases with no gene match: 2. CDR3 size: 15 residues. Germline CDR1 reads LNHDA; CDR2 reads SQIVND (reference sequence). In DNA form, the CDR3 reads TGTGCCAGTAGTATAGGAGGACAGGGGAATCAGCCCCAGCATTTT. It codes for CASSIGGQGNQPQHF.

CDR3: CASSIVPRSEQFF. The CDR3 DNA is TGTGCCAGTAGTATCGTCCCCCGGTCGGAGCAGTTCTTC. The chain recombines TRBV19 with TRBJ2-1; the D is unclear. Germline V CDR1 and CDR2: LNHDA, SQIVND (reference sequence). This CDR3 is built from 13 residues. Trimming pared 3 bases from V and 10 bases from J, leaving 13 bases between.

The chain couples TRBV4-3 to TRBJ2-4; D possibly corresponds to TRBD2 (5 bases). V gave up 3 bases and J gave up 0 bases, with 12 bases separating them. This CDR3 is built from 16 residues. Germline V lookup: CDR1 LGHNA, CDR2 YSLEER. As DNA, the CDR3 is TGCGCCAGCAGCCACCGTCTAGCAGAAGCCAAAAACATTCAGTACTTC. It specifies CASSHRLAEAKNIQYF.

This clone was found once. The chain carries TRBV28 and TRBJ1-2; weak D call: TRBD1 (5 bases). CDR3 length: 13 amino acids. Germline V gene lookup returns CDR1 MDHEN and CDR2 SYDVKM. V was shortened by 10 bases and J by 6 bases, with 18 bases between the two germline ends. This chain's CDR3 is CATALAQEDGYTF. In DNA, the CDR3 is TGTGCCACCGCACTAGCACAGGAGGATGGCTACACCTTC.

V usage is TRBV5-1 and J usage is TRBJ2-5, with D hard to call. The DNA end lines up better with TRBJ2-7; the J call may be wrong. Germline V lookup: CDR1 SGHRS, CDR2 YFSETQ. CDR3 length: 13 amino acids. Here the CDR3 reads CASSEIPHYEQYF. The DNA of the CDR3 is TGCGCCAGCAGTGAAATTCCCCACTACGAGCAGTACTTC.

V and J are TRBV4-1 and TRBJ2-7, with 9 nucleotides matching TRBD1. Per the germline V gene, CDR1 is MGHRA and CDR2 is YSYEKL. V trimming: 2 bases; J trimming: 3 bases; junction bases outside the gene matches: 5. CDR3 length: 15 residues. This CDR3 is CASSQSGTGNYEQYF. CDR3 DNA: TGCGCCAGCAGCCAATCCGGGACAGGGAACTACGAGCAGTACTTC.

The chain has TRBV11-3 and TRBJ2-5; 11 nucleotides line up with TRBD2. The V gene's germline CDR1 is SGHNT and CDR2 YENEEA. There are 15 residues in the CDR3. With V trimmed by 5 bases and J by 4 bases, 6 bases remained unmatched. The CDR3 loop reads CASSPTSGSTETQYF. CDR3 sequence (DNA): TGTGCCAGCAGCCCCACTAGCGGGAGTACAGAGACCCAGTACTTC.